This T cell receptor beta chain was profiled in a study of control samples from healthy donors and cancer patients. Only one count was recorded for this clone. Clones were read by immunoSEQ multiplex PCR, and TCRdb kept only the in-frame ones, dropping some. The repertoire holds fewer than 300,000 clones, around 79% seen once, with about 14% in the top ten. Trimming stripped 6 bases from V and 7 bases from J, with 16 bases between. The CDR3 sequence is 13 residues long. The receptor comes from an older woman with lung cancer. Sequencing was performed on PBMCs. The rearrangement links TRBV12-3 or TRBV12-4 to TRBJ2-7; no definite D call. This CDR3 reads CASRLTLYGEQYF. CDR3 in DNA: TGTGCCAGCAGACTAACCTTGTACGGGGAGCAGTACTTC.